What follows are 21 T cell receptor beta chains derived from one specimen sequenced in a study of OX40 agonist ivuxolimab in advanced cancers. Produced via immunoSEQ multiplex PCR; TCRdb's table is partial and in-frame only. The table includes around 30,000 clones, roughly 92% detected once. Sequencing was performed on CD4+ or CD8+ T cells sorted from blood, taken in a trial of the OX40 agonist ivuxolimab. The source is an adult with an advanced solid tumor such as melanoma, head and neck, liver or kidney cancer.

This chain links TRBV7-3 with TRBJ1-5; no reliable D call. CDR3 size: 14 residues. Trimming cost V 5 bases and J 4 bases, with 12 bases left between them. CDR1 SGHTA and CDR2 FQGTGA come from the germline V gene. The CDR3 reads CASSPAGGNQPQHF. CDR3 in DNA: TGTGCCAGCAGCCCCGCAGGAGGGAATCAGCCCCAGCATTTT.

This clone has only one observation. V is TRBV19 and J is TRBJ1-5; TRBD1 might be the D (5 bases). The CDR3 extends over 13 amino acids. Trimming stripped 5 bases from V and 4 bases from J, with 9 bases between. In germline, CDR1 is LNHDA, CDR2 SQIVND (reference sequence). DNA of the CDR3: TGTGCCAGTAGTTGGGCAGGGAATCAGCCCCAGCATTTT. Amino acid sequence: CASSWAGNQPQHF.

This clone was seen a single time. CDR3 in DNA: TGTGCCAGCAGTCCCGGGACAGGGGGGGTTCAGTACTTC. It codes for CASSPGTGGVQYF. The chain combines TRBV6-5 with TRBJ2-5; 11 positions match TRBD1. Trimming took 5 bases from V and 11 from J; bases not matched to a gene: 7. Germline assignment: CDR1 MNHEY and CDR2 SVGAGI. This CDR3 spans 13 amino acids.

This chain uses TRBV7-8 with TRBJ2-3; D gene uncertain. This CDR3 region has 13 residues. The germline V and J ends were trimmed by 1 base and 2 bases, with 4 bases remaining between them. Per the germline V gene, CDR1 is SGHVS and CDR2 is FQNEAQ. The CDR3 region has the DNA TGTGCCAGCAGCTTAGAAGCCACAGATACGCAGTATTTT. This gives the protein CASSLEATDTQYF.

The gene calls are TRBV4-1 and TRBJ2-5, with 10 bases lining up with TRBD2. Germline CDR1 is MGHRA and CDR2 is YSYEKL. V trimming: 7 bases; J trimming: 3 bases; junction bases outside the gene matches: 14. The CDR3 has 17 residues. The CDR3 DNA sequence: TGCGCCAGCACCCGGTACGGTAGCGGGAGGCTAGAAGAGACCCAGTACTTC. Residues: CASTRYGSGRLEETQYF.

The CDR3 DNA sequence: TGTGCCAGCAGCTCCCTCGGGGTAGATCCAGAGACCCAGTACTTC. It encodes CASSSLGVDPETQYF. The V and J genes are TRBV5-4 and TRBJ2-5; weak D call: TRBD2 (5 bases). V shed 3 bases and J shed 4 bases, with 16 bases lying between them. CDR3 length equals 15 residues. Germline CDR1 reads SGHNT; CDR2 reads YYREEE (reference sequence).

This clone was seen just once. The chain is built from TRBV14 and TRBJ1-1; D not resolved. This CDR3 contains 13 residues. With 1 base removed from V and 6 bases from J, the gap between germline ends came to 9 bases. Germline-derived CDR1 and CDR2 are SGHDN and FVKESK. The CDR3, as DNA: TGTGCCAGCAGCCAAGTCGGAGAGGCTGAAGCTTTCTTT. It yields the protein CASSQVGEAEAFF. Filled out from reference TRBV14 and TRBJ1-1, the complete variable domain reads EAGVTQFPSHSVIEKGQTVTLRCDPISGHDNLYWYRRVMGKEIKFLLHFVKESKQDESGMPNNRFLAERTGGTYSTLKVQPAELEDSGVYFCASSQVGEAEAFFGQGTRLTVV.

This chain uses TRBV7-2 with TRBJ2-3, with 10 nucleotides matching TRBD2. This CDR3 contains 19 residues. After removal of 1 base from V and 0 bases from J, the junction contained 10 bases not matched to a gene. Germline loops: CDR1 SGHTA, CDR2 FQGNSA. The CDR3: CASSLEPPGLATSTDTQYF. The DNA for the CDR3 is TGTGCCAGCAGCTTAGAACCTCCGGGACTAGCGACTAGCACAGATACGCAGTATTTT.

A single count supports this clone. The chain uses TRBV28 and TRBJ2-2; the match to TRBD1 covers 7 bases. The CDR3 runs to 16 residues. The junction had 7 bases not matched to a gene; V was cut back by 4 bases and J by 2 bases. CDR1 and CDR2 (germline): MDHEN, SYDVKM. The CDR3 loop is CASSSPTGPNTGELFF. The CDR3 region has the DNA TGTGCCAGCAGTTCCCCGACAGGGCCCAACACCGGGGAGCTGTTTTTT. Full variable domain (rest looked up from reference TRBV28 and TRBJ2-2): DVKVTQSSRYLVKRTGEKVFLECVQDMDHENMFWYRQDPGLGLRLIYFSYDVKMKEKGDIPEGYSVSREKKERFSLILESASTNQTSMYLCASSSPTGPNTGELFFGEGSRLTVL.

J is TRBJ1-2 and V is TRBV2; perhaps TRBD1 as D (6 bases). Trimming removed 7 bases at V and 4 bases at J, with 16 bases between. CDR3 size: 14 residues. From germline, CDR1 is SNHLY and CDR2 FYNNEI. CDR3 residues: CASTGNRESYGYTF. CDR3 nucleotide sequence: TGTGCCAGCACTGGGAACAGGGAAAGCTATGGCTACACCTTC.

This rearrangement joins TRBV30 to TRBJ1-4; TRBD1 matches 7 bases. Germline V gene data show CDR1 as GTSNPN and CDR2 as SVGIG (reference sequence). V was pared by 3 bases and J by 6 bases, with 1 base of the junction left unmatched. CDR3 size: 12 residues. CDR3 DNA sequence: TGTGCCTGGAGAGGGGGCTATGAAAAACTGTTTTTT. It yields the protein CAWRGGYEKLFF.

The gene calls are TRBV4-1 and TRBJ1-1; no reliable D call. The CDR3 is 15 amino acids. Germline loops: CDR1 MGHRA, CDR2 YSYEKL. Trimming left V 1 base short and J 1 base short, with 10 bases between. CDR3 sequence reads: CASSQAISRNTEAFF. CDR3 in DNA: TGCGCCAGCAGCCAAGCAATTTCACGGAACACTGAAGCTTTCTTT.

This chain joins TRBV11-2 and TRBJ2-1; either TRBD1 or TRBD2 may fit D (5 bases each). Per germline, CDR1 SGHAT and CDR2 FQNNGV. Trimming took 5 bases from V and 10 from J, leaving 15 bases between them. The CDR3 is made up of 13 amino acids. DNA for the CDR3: TGTGCCAGCAGCCTCCCTGCAGGGAGCGAGCAGTTCTTC. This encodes CASSLPAGSEQFF.

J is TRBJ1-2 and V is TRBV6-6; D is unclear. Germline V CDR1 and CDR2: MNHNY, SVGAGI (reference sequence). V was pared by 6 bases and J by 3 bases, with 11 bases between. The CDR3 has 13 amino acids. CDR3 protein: CASSTGPHYGYTF. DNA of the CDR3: TGTGCCAGCAGCACCGGGCCGCACTATGGCTACACCTTC.

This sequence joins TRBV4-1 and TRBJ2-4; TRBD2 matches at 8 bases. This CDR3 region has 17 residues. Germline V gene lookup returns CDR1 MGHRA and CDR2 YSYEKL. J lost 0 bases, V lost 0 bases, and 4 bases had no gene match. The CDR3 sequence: CASSQDPGGLAKNIQYF. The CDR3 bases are TGCGCCAGCAGCCAAGATCCGGGGGGGCTAGCCAAAAACATTCAGTACTTC.

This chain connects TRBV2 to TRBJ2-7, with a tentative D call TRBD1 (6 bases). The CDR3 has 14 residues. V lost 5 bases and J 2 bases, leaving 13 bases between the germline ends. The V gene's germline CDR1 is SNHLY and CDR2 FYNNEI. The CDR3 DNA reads TGTGCCAGCAGTTTAACAGGGAAGACCTACGAGCAGTACTTC. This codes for CASSLTGKTYEQYF. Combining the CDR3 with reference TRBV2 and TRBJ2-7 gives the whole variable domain EPEVTQTPSHQVTQMGQEVILRCVPISNHLYFYWYRQILGQKVEFLVSFYNNEISEKSEIFDDQFSVERPDGSNFTLKIRSTKLEDSAMYFCASSLTGKTYEQYFGPGTRLTVT.

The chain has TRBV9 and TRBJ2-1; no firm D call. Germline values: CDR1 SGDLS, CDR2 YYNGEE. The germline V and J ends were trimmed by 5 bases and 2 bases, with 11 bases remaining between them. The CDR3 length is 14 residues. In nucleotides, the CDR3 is TGTGCCAGCAGTTACTGGGCGGCCTACAATGAGCAGTTCTTC. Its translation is CASSYWAAYNEQFF.

The CDR3 bases are TGTGCCAGCAGTATACTAGCTCCCGCCACGGTAGGGCAGTTCTTC. It yields the protein CASSILAPATVGQFF. The chain employs TRBV27 and TRBJ2-1; D is perhaps TRBD2 (6 bases). V was shortened by 5 bases and J by 12 bases, with 23 bases between the two germline ends. This CDR3 has 15 amino acids. The germline V gene encodes CDR1 MNHEY and CDR2 SMNVEV (reference sequence).

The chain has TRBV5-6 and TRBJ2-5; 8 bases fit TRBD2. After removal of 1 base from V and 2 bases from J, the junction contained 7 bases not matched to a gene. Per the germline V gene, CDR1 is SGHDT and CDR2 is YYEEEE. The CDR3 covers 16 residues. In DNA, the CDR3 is TGTGCCAGCAGCTTGTGGGCTAGCGGGCTTCAAGAGACCCAGTACTTC. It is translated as CASSLWASGLQETQYF.

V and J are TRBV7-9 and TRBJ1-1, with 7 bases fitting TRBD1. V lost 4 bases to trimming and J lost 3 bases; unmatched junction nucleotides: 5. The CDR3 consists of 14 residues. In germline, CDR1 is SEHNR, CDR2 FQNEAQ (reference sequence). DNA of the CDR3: TGTGCCAGCAGCTGGGGACAGTCTTACACTGAAGCTTTCTTT. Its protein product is CASSWGQSYTEAFF.

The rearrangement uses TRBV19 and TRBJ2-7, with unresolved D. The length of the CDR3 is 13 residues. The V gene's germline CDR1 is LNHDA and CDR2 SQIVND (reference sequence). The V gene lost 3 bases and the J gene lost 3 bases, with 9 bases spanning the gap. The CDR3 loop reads CASSMGSLYEQYF. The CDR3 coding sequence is TGTGCCAGTAGTATGGGCAGTCTCTACGAGCAGTACTTC.